The clone carrying this TCR beta chain was found many times. This entry belongs to a study of spatial heterogeneity in lung cancer. MiXCR, run by TCRdb on the 5' RACE reads, gives a single entry per CDR3 protein. The sample lists around 70,000 distinct CDR3 sequences, roughly 8.9% occurring once. Time point noted: blood at routine non-recurrence follow-up after resection. The sequencing here drew on PBMCs, taken at follow-up. The clonotype was recovered from a female donor with early-stage non-small cell lung cancer.

CDR3 sequence: CASSFVGGSYEQYF. CDR3 coding DNA: TGTGCCAGCAGTTTCGTTGGTGGGTCCTACGAGCAGTACTTC. V usage is TRBV28 and J usage is TRBJ2-7; D unclear. The V and J ends lost 3 bases and 1 base respectively, with 10 bases between them. The CDR3 covers 14 residues. CDR1 and CDR2 (germline): MDHEN, SYDVKM.